This T cell receptor (beta chain) was profiled in a study of graft-versus-host responses after intestinal transplantation. Study-level information: For around 3 years after anti-thymocyte globulin induction, all recipients took tacrolimus and steroids. General study points: Allograft clonal ratios (graft-versus-host to host-versus-graft) were high in patients who had graft-donor T cell macrochimerism. Present in recipient marrow, GvH clones included some that appeared first in ileum or blood.

Produced via immunoSEQ multiplex PCR; TCRdb's table is partial and in-frame only. The sample yields over 100,000 clones, just under 95% seen once. Germline CDR1 and CDR2: SQVTM and ANQGSEA. V shed 0 bases and J shed 7 bases, with 10 bases lying between them. The CDR3 contains 13 residues. Comment on this clone: Its antigen is currently unknown.

This receptor was obtained from a human donor who was the organ donor for an intestinal transplant. This sample comprised unstimulated CD8+ T cells sorted from spleen or lymph node cells, obtained before transplant. This rearrangement joins TRBV29-1 to TRBJ2-1; a weak D match, TRBD2 (6 bases). The CDR3, as DNA: TGCAGCGTTGAAGATGCTAGCGAGAATGAGCAGTTCTTC. This encodes CSVEDASENEQFF.